Below, one T cell receptor (beta chain) is given with its context. It has no known antigen specificity. Base qualities are not at hand, and no much larger clone is one base apart. High-throughput TCR beta sequencing profiled peripheral blood CD8+ and CD4+ T cells from healthy donors, Susac syndrome patients and multiple sclerosis patients. The multiple sclerosis controls were treatment-naive patients whose relapsing-remitting disease, either stable or active, fulfilled the revised McDonald criteria. Bulk CD8+ and CD4+ T cells were purified magnetically by negative isolation, whereas CD8+ TEMRA cells were enriched by FACS. Blood was drawn into EDTA tubes, processed within 24 hours, and PBMCs were isolated by density gradient centrifugation. PBMCs intended for TCR sequencing were frozen in liquid nitrogen and were later thawed in a 37 degrees C water bath. The sorted or isolated CD4+, CD8+ and CD8+ TEMRA cells reached a purity of at least 90%.

The germline V gene (reference sequence) provides CDR1 DFQATT and CDR2 SNEGSKA. The CDR3 holds 14 amino acids from the cysteine to the phenylalanine. The entry retains the CDR3 DNA only, 42 bases that are in frame from base 1. The V end gives up 2 bases and the J end 4 bases, leaving 7 bases in the junction not matched to a gene. The sample comes from a study of CD8 T cells in Susac syndrome (dated by TCRdb to the late 2010s). For the wider study: Repertoire sequencing was used to test whether CD8+ T cell activation and differentiation in Susac syndrome was antigen driven. CD8+ T cell repertoire clonality was compared between fewer than 13 healthy donors, roughly 14 Susac syndrome patients and about 15 multiple sclerosis patients. Study-wide conclusions, independent of this receptor: The number of individuals in the TCR sequencing and HLA analysis was recognized as being relatively small.

RNA was extracted using the RNeasy kit, and roughly 0.5 to 1 microgram was reverse transcribed with random hexamers. The immunoSEQ multiplex PCR assay, which covers 54 Vbeta and 13 Jbeta segments, was used to amplify TCR beta CDR3 regions. PCR amplification bias was corrected by using a synthetic template baseline for primer optimization and computational correction. In the authors' own workflow: Reads were annotated to V, D and J genes according to IMGT and were analyzed with immunoSEQ Analyzer, with only productive sequences retained. To calculate clonality, Shannon entropy was normalized by log2 of the number of productive unique sequences and then subtracted from one. For each patient and control, public and private clones were evaluated among the 100 most prevalent clones. Clones were defined as Susac-specific when absent from the healthy and MS cohorts, from about 970 published viral clones and from other ImmuneACCESS disease sequences. Using fastp at Q25 and MiXCR, TCRdb reprocessed the public reads and kept productive beta chains. One record per CDR3 amino acid sequence lists the most common genes and DNA. The V and J calls here are based on TCRdb, not the publication. This sample is represented by 150,000 to 160,000 distinct CDR3 sequences; nearly 97% of them were singletons. Of the sample, 0.15% is held by the ten largest clones.

Material: CD8+ T cells from PBMCs. This clonotype was sampled from a human donor with multiple sclerosis. The sequence joins TRBV20-1 to TRBJ1-2; 7 bases in between match TRBD1. In nucleotide form, the sequence is TGCAGTGCTAGAACCCCCGACAGGGCCTATGGCTACACCTTC. This yields the protein CSARTPDRAYGYTF.